This T cell receptor beta chain was captured in a study of blood T cell repertoires in COVID-19. Turning to the study itself: Sites in the United States, Italy and Spain provided acute and convalescent COVID-19 samples. T cells, B-cell-depleted T cells, or PBMCs supplied cDNA or gDNA.

The CDR3 is 16 amino acids. Germline V gene sequence: CDR1 LNHDA, CDR2 SQIVND (reference sequence). The V and J ends lost 5 bases and 8 bases, in that order; junction bases with no gene match: 14. In the study's own analysis: Amplification of reference gene primers provided the estimated nucleated cell counts. Measured with immunoSEQ multiplex PCR; TCRdb has only the in-frame clones, and not every one. From that table come the V and J calls and clone size; the DNA was used to work out D and trimming. The sample comprises some 110,000 clones, approximately 87% of which are singletons, and about 2.1% rests with the top ten.

Sequencing was performed on peripheral blood. This TCR was sampled from a man aged 25 to 40 with acute or convalescent COVID-19. J is TRBJ2-1 and V is TRBV19, with 8 positions matching TRBD2. CDR3 in DNA: TGTGCCAGTAGTGTCCCGGGGGGCGGGAGGACCCATGAGCAGTTCTTC. It translates to CASSVPGGGRTHEQFF.